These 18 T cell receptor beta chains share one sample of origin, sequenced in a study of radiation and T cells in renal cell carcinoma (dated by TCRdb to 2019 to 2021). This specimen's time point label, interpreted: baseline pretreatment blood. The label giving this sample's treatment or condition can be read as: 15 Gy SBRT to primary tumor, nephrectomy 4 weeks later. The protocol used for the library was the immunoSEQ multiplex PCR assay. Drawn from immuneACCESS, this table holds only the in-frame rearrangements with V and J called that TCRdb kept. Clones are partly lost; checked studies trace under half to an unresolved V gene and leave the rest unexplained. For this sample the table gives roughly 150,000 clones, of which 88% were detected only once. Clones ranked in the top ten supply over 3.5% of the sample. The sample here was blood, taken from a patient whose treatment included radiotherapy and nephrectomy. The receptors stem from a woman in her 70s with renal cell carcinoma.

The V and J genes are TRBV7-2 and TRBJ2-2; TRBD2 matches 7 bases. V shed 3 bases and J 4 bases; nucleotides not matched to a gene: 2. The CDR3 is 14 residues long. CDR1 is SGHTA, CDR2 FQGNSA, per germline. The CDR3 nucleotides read TGTGCCAGCAGCTTGAGCGGGGCCACCGGGGAGCTGTTTTTT. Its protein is CASSLSGATGELFF.

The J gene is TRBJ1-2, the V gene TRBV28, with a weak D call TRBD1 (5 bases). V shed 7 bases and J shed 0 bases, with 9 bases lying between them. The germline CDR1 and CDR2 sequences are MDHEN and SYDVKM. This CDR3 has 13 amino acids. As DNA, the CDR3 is TGTGCCAGCACCCGGGGCTCTAACTATGGCTACACCTTC. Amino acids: CASTRGSNYGYTF.

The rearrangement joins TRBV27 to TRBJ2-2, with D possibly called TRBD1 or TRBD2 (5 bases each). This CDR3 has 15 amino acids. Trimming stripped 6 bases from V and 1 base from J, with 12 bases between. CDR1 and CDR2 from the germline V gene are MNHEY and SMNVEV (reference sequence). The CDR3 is CASRAGTVNTGELFF. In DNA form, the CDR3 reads TGTGCCAGCAGGGCCGGGACGGTGAACACCGGGGAGCTGTTTTTT.

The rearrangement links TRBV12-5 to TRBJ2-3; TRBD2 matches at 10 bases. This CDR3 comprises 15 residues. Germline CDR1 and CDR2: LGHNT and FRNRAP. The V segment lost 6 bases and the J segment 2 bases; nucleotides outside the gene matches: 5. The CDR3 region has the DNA TGTGCTAGTGGACCGAGCGGGGGGGACACAGATACGCAGTATTTT. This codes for CASGPSGGDTDTQYF.

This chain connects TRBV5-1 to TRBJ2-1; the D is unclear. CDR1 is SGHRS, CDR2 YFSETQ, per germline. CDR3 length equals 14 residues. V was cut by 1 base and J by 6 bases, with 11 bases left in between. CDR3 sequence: CASSLQTASNEQFF. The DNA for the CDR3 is TGCGCCAGCAGCTTGCAAACCGCTTCCAATGAGCAGTTCTTC.

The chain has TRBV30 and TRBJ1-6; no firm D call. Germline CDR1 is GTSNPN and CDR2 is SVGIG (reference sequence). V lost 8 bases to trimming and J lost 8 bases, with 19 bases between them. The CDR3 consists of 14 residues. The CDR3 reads CAQRGSGEYSPLHF. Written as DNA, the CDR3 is TGTGCCCAGAGAGGTAGTGGGGAATATTCACCCCTCCACTTT.

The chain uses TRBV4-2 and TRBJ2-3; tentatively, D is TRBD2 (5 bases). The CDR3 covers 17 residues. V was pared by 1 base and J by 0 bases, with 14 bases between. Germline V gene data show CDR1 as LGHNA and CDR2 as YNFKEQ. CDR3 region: CASSQGRATLSTDTQYF. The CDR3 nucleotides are TGTGCCAGCAGCCAAGGGCGGGCCACACTAAGCACAGATACGCAGTATTTT.

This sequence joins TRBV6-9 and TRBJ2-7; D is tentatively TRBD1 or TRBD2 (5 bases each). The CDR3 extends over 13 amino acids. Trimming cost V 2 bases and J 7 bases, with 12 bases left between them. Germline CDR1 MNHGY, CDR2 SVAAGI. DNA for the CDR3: TGTGCCAGCAGTTATGAGGGGCCGGGGGAGCAGTACTTC. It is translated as CASSYEGPGEQYF.

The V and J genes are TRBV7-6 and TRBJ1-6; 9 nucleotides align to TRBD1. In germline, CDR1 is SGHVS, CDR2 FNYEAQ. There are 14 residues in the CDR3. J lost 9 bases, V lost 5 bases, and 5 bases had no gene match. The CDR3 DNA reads TGTGCCAGCAGCACCGGGACAGGGAGTTCACCCCTCCACTTT. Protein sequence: CASSTGTGSSPLHF.

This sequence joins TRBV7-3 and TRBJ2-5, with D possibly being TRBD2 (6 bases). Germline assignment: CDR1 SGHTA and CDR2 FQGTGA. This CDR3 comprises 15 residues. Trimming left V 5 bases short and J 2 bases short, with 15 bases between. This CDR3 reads CASSPGTVVQETQYF. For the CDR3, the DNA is TGTGCCAGCAGCCCCGGGACTGTCGTTCAAGAGACCCAGTACTTC.

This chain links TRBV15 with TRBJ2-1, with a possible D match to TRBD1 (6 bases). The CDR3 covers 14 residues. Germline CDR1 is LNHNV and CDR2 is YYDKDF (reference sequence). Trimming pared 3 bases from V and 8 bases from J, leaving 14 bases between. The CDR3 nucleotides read TGTGCCACCAGCAGGCCTACAGGGTTCTATGAGCAGTTCTTC. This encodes CATSRPTGFYEQFF.

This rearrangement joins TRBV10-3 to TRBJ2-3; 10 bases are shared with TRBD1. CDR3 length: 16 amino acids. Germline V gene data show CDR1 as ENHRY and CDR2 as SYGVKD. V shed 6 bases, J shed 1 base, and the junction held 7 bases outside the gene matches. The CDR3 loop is CAISDGGTGGTDTQYF. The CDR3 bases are TGTGCCATCAGCGATGGGGGGACAGGGGGCACAGATACGCAGTATTTT.

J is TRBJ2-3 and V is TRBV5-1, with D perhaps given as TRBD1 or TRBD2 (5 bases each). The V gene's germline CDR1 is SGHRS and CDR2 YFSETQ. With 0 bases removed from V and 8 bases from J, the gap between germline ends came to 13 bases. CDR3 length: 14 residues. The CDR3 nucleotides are TGCGCCAGCAGCTTGGCCCTGGGGGTGGGTACGCAGTATTTT. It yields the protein CASSLALGVGTQYF.

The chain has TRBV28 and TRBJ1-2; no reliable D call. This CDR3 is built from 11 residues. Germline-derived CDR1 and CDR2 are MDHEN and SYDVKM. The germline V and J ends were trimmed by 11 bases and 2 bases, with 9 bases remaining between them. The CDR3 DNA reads TGTGCCTCAACAGCAAACTATGGCTACACCTTC. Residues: CASTANYGYTF.

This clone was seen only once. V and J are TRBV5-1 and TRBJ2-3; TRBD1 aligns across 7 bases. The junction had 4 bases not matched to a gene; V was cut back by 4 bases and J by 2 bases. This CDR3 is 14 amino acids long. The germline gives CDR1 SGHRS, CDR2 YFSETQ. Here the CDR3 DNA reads TGCGCCAGCAGCGTAACAGGGGTCACAGATACGCAGTATTTT. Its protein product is CASSVTGVTDTQYF.

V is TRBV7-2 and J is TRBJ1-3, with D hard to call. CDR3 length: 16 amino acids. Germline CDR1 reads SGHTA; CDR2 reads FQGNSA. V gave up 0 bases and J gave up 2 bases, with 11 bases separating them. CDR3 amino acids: CASSLAQLGAGNTIYF. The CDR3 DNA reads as TGTGCCAGCAGCTTAGCGCAGCTAGGTGCTGGAAACACCATATATTTT.

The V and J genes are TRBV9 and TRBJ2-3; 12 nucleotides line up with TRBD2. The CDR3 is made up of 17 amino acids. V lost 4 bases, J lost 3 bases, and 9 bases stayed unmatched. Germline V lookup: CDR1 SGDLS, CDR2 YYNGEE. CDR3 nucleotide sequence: TGTGCCAGCAGCCTCAGCACTAGCGGGGGGAGAACAGATACGCAGTATTTT. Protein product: CASSLSTSGGRTDTQYF.

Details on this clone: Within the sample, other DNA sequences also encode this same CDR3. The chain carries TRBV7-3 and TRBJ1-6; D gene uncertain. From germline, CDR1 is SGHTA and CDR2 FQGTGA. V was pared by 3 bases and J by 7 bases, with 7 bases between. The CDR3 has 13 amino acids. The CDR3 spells CASSFDGNSPLHF. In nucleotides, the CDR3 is TGTGCCAGCAGCTTCGACGGGAATTCACCCCTCCACTTT.